The 16 T cell receptor beta chains in this list originate from one sample, sequenced in a study of blood T cells in healthy people across ages. Primers used in a second PCR of roughly 6 to 11 cycles were a sample-barcoded 5' primer and a J-beta primer mix. MiXCR, run by TCRdb on the 5' RACE reads, gives a single entry per CDR3 protein. This table has around 1,000,000 distinct CDR3 sequences, 20% to 25% appearing once. The data were also submitted as part of a second study, on T cells of mothers and their children.

Sequenced: blood. The receptors come from a girl aged 2 to 10 in good health.

This clonotype has more than one count but fewer than ten. This chain links TRBV7-9 with TRBJ1-4; no reliable D call. V lost 3 bases to trimming and J lost 7 bases, with 12 bases between them. This CDR3 has 14 residues. Germline V gives CDR1 SEHNR, CDR2 FQNEAQ (reference sequence). Here the CDR3 DNA reads TGTGCCAGCAGCTTTGTTCAAAGCTTTGAAAAACTGTTTTTT. Translation: CASSFVQSFEKLFF.

This clonotype has only a few counts. The V gene is TRBV11-2, the J gene TRBJ2-5, with D possibly being TRBD2 (6 bases). Trimming cost V 4 bases and J 8 bases, with 20 bases left between them. This CDR3 spans 15 amino acids. Germline V gene lookup returns CDR1 SGHAT and CDR2 FQNNGV. In DNA, the CDR3 is TGTGCCAGCAGCTCCATCCCCGATTTGACTAGAACCCAGTACTTC. This sequence encodes CASSSIPDLTRTQYF.

This clonotype was observed a few times. The chain employs TRBV2 and TRBJ2-4; D remains unclear. The CDR3 runs to 14 residues. V lost 6 bases and J 4 bases, leaving 13 bases between the germline ends. The germline V gene encodes CDR1 SNHLY and CDR2 FYNNEI. For the CDR3, the DNA is TGTGCCAGCAGATACTCTAGGGTAAAAAACATTCAGTACTTC. Protein: CASRYSRVKNIQYF.

This clonotype was counted a few times. This sequence joins TRBV4-2 and TRBJ2-1; D gene uncertain. V was clipped by 1 base and J by 8 bases, with 6 bases between them. Germline assignment: CDR1 LGHNA and CDR2 YNFKEQ. The CDR3 runs to 12 residues. The CDR3 reads CASSQVTDEQFF. The CDR3 DNA is TGTGCCAGCAGCCAAGTTACGGATGAGCAGTTCTTC.

V usage is TRBV3-1 and J usage is TRBJ2-3, with TRBD2 matching 7 bases. CDR3 size: 14 residues. From germline, CDR1 is LGHDT and CDR2 YNNKEL (reference sequence). Germline trimming cut 4 bases from V and 7 bases from J; bases unmatched to any gene: 8. The CDR3: CASSPGEAGYTQYF. For the CDR3, the DNA is TGTGCCAGCAGCCCCGGTGAAGCGGGGTATACGCAGTATTTT.

This chain uses TRBV20-1 with TRBJ2-7, with D possibly matching TRBD1 (6 bases). The germline V and J ends were trimmed by 1 base and 0 bases, with 13 bases remaining between them. CDR3 length: 15 residues. Germline lookup yields CDR1 DFQATT and CDR2 SNEGSKA (reference sequence). CDR3 DNA: TGCAGTGCTAGAGGAGGGAGACAGGACTCCTACGAGCAGTACTTC. Translating gives CSARGGRQDSYEQYF.

The chain uses TRBV12-5 and TRBJ2-1; D unclear. The CDR3 loop spans 15 amino acids. The V gene's germline CDR1 is LGHNT and CDR2 FRNRAP. Trimming pared 1 base from V and 4 bases from J, leaving 11 bases between. The chain's CDR3 is CASGLAGPQYNEQFF. DNA for the CDR3: TGTGCTAGTGGTTTGGCGGGCCCGCAGTACAATGAGCAGTTCTTC.

About this clonotype: One end of the junction fails to match germline, which may point to a read error. The V call is TRBV12-3 or TRBV12-4, the J call TRBJ2-1; 8 bases agree with TRBD2. This CDR3 is 15 amino acids long. The CDR3 nucleotides read TGTGCCAGCAGCTTAGCGGGGAGTTTCTACAATGAGCAGTTCTTC. The encoded protein is CASSLAGSFYNEQFF.

The J gene is TRBJ2-6, the V gene TRBV10-3; D remains ambiguous. There are 15 residues in the CDR3. Germline loops: CDR1 ENHRY, CDR2 SYGVKD. Trimming left V 4 bases short and J 0 bases short, with 7 bases between. This CDR3 is CAISATVSGANVLTF. DNA of the CDR3: TGTGCCATCAGTGCGACGGTCTCTGGGGCCAACGTCCTGACTTTC.

The chain combines TRBV12-3 or TRBV12-4 with TRBJ1-3; TRBD1 might be the D (5 bases). Trimming shortened V by 6 bases and J by 0 bases, and 12 bases separated the two germline ends. There are 15 residues in the CDR3. The CDR3 loop reads CASRQGIASGNTIYF. CDR3 in DNA: TGTGCCAGCAGGCAGGGTATAGCCTCTGGAAACACCATATATTTT.

The chain links TRBV5-1 to TRBJ2-7, with 10 bases that match TRBD1. The CDR3 runs 17 residues. J was trimmed by 12 bases and V by 3 bases; bases with no gene match: 21. Germline CDR1 is SGHRS and CDR2 is YFSETQ. The chain's CDR3 is CASSSARGGQGTYGRYF. DNA for the CDR3: TGCGCCAGCAGCTCGGCCCGTGGGGGACAGGGGACCTACGGGCGGTACTTC.

The chain is built from TRBV28 and TRBJ2-5; no definite D call. The DNA end favors TRBJ2-7, so the J call may be wrong. Germline loops: CDR1 MDHEN, CDR2 SYDVKM. The CDR3 sequence is 12 residues long. DNA of the CDR3: TGTGCCAGCGGTTCTTCGCCCTACGAGCAGTACTTC. The encoded protein is CASGSSPYEQYF.

This clonotype was counted only a few times. V and J are TRBV28 and TRBJ2-7; perhaps TRBD1 as D (6 bases). The CDR3 runs 14 residues. Trimming cost V 4 bases and J 5 bases, with 15 bases left between them. Looked up from germline, CDR1 is MDHEN and CDR2 is SYDVKM. The CDR3 DNA reads TGTGCCAGCAGTTCAATCGGACAGCTTAACGAGCAGTACTTC. Its translation: CASSSIGQLNEQYF.

The chain combines TRBV19 with TRBJ2-1; tentative D call: TRBD2 (5 bases). V was trimmed by 7 bases and J by 0 bases, leaving 13 bases between them. Looked up from germline, CDR1 is LNHDA and CDR2 is SQIVND (reference sequence). The CDR3 extends over 15 amino acids. CDR3 amino acids: CASTPEGTSYNEQFF. CDR3 sequence (DNA): TGTGCCAGTACCCCAGAGGGAACCTCCTACAATGAGCAGTTCTTC.

The rearrangement links TRBV19 to TRBJ2-3; 10 bases match TRBD2. CDR1 and CDR2 (germline): LNHDA, SQIVND (reference sequence). With 3 bases clipped from V and 8 bases from J, the junction kept 14 bases outside the gene matches. The CDR3 extends over 17 amino acids. This CDR3 is CASSILPSGGDQSTQYF. For the CDR3, the DNA is TGTGCCAGTAGTATTCTCCCCAGCGGGGGGGATCAGAGTACGCAGTATTTT.

In this sample, this clonotype turned up a few times. The chain recombines TRBV9 with TRBJ1-1; no firm D call. In germline, CDR1 is SGDLS, CDR2 YYNGEE. V lost 3 bases to trimming and J lost 0 bases, with 6 bases between them. The CDR3 length is 13 residues. The CDR3 DNA reads as TGTGCCAGCAGCGGGGCCTTGAACACTGAAGCTTTCTTT. Amino acid sequence: CASSGALNTEAFF.